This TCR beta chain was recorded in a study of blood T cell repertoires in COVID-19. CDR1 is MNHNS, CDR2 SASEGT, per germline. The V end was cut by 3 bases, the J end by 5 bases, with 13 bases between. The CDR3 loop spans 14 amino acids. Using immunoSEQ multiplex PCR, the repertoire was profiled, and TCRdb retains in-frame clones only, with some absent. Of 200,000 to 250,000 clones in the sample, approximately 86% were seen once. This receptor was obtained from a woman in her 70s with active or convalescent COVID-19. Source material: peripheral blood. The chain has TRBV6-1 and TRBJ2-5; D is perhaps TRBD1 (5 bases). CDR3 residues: CASSEGQGWETQYF. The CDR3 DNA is TGTGCCAGCAGTGAGGGGCAGGGATGGGAGACCCAGTACTTC.